This T cell receptor beta chain emerged from a study of cytomegalovirus exposure and HLA in healthy donors listed by TCRdb under 2017. General notes on the study: A later analysis indicated that the 120 or so validation repertoires were generated on the platform also employed for the approximately 700 repertoires of the first cohort. A separate validation cohort of over 95 different subjects was used in addition to the roughly 700-subject first cohort. The study aimed to test whether signatures of past pathogen exposure could be identified by cataloging public T cell receptors. To predict cytomegalovirus infection status, the study brought together high-throughput TCR immunosequencing, statistical association of individual TCRs with disease status, and machine learning.

The donors belonged to the validation cohort of around 110 subjects, which was separate from the 666-subject first cohort. CDR1 and CDR2 were assigned from the germline V gene as MGHDK and SYGVNS. Counted from cysteine to phenylalanine, this CDR3 has 15 amino acids. Only the CDR3 region is kept as DNA, spanning 45 bases read in frame from base 1. Ends trimmed: V by 3 bases, J by 6 bases; bases unmatched to a gene: 8. Broader findings and caveats from the paper: Most TCR sequences were seen in very few donors, while some public TCRs were found in many individuals. All 110 or so repertoires were used to score co-occurrence in the validation cohort in a later analysis, because that analysis had no HLA typing for the cohort. In both the original and validation cohorts, the classifier was reported to diagnose cytomegalovirus status with high specificity and sensitivity. According to the authors, the approach could potentially be generalized to other disease states and immunological phenotypes. Of the cluster scores, about 94% were above 0 in a later analysis, which found that TCRs clustered in the first cohort also tended to co-occur in the 95 to 150 validation repertoires. In vitro tests confirmed that a few of the cytomegalovirus-associated TCR beta chains recognize cytomegalovirus antigens. In the study, approximately 150 TCR beta chains were listed as associated with cytomegalovirus.

Regarding this clone: Its antigen remains unidentified. No qualities accompany the bases; no much larger clone lies one base away.

The library was obtained by the immunoSEQ multiplex PCR assay. The authors' analysis ran thus. To diagnose cytomegalovirus status from the catalog of TCR beta chain sequences, a statistical classification framework was built. Not all clones reach the TCRdb copy of this immuneACCESS table, which keeps in-frame sequences only. Checked studies attribute under half of the gap to unresolved V genes and leave the rest unexplained. The V and J calls and clone size were taken over from that table, and D and trimming were inferred from the DNA. Counted in this sample were more than 250,000 clones; 86% of them appeared once. Clones ranked in the top ten supply 0.7% to 0.85% of the sample.

The sample was PBMCs. The sequence links TRBV25-1 to TRBJ2-7; the junction holds 10 bases that match TRBD1. This TCR derives from a woman aged 18-29 years in good health and CMV-seronegative. DNA sequence: TGTGCCAGCAGTGATCCGCGACAGGGGGCCTCCGAGCAGTACTTC. This is translated as CASSDPRQGASEQYF.